The sequence of this T cell receptor (beta chain) was determined in a study of technical replicates of blood from several donors. TCRdb's table, derived via immunoSEQ multiplex PCR, lists solely in-frame clones and lacks some. The repertoire holds tens of thousands of clones, roughly 94% seen once, with under 0.5% in the top ten. This CDR3 contains 13 residues. V lost 8 bases and J lost 7; bases outside the gene matches: 7. The germline gives CDR1 LNHDA, CDR2 SQIVND (reference sequence). Source material: T cells isolated from PBMCs. The V call is TRBV19, the J call TRBJ2-1; 8 nucleotides match TRBD1. The TCR comes from a human donor in good health. The CDR3 nucleotides read TGTGCCAGTCAGGGGACAGGTCTTAATGAGCAGTTCTTC. Its protein is CASQGTGLNEQFF.